This T cell receptor beta chain comes out of a study of OX40 agonist ivuxolimab in advanced cancers. Study observations and caveats: In the 0.1 to 3.0 mg/kg range, CD4+ and CD8+ blood T cells had expanded clonally by week 6.

Generated by immunoSEQ multiplex PCR, the TCRdb table keeps only in-frame clones and is missing some. The profile shows 35,000 to 45,000 clones, 75% to 90% of them singletons. CDR3 length: 16 residues. V gave up 1 base and J gave up 5 bases; unmatched junction bases: 8. Germline V gene sequence: CDR1 SGHAT, CDR2 FQNNGV. Notes on this clone: Its matching antigen is unknown.

The sequence was collected from an adult with an advanced solid tumor such as melanoma, head and neck, liver or kidney cancer. Sequences were derived from CD4+ or CD8+ T cells sorted from blood, sampled in a trial of the OX40 agonist ivuxolimab. This chain connects TRBV11-2 to TRBJ2-5; 9 nucleotides match TRBD2. The CDR3 loop is CASSLGSSGEFETQYF. The CDR3 coding sequence is TGTGCCAGCAGCTTAGGGTCTAGCGGGGAATTTGAGACCCAGTACTTC. The complete variable domain, with remaining parts taken from reference TRBV11-2 and TRBJ2-5, reads EAGVAQSPRYKIIEKRQSVAFWCNPISGHATLYWYQQILGQGPKLLIQFQNNGVVDDSQLPKDRFSAERLKGVDSTLKIQPAKLEDSAVYLCASSLGSSGEFETQYFGPGTRLLVL.